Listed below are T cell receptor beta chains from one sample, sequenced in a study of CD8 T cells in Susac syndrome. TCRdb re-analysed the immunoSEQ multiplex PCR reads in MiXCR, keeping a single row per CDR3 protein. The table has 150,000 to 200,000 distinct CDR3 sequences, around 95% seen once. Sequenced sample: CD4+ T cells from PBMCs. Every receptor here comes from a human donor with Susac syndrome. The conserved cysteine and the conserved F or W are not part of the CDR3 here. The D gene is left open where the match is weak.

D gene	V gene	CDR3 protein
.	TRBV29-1	SVGHTNTGELF
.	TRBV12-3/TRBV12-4	ASSLGPDRTQY
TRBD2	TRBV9	ASSGLAEYQETQY
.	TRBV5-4	ASRPYGTGNYNEQF
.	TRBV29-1	SVERLDNEQF
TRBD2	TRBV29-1	SVDWLAGGGEQF
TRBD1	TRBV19	ASRQTGQGGEQF
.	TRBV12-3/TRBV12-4	ASKLPAGLNTEAF
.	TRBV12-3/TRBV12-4	ASSLGRLYGYT
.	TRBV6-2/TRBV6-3	ASSAWVRETQY
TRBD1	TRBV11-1	ASSPGQGGYT
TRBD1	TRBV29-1	SVFWDRVETQY
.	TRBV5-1	ASSFQPSSYNEQF
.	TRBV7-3	ASSFGQPQETQY
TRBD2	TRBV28	ASTQSAGGGDTQY
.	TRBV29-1	SVRVGTQGGETQY
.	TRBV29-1	SVEAGSTDTQY
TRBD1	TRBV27	ASATGDGSYEQY
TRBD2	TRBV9	ASSVELAGETQY
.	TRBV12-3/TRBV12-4	ASRSFGSNHNEQF
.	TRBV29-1	SVELGGRSGGYT
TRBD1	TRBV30	AWSRAGGPFGKEQF
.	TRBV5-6	ASKGGVRNQPQH
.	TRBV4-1	ASSQAVNLGNEKLF
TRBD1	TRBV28	ASSNIGQGPFSGGYT
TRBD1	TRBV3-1	ASSAGQFGYT
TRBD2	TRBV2	ASSQGLAGLGGELF
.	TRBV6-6	ASKAYTESSYEQY
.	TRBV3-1	ASSLGGMETQY
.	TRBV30	AWSTLNTEAF
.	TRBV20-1	SARDGGTGELF
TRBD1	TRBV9	ARNGTGNAYTEAF
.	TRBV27	ATRDFQRDTEAF
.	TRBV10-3	AIRGDKVYEQY
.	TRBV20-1	SAAAVRKETQY
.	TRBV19	ASSMSDGHYGYT
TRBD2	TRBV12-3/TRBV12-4	ASGLAGGVPGELF
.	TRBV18	ASSPTQGSSNQPQH